Sequencing of this TCR beta chain was carried out in a study of early T cells in non-severe SARS-CoV-2 infection. Regarding the study as a whole: A preference for anti-spike CD8 responses marked VDJdb matching, which missed private and CD4 specificities.

This clonotype was detected ten times or more. What it binds is unknown. Attachment of unique molecular identifiers was made to individual cDNA molecules. TCRdb used MiXCR to reprocess the 5' RACE reads, holding one entry per CDR3 protein. The sample yields about 60,000 distinct CDR3 sequences, around 9% seen once. The TCR comes from an adult who was a healthcare worker with PCR-confirmed SARS-CoV-2 infection or an uninfected control (not recorded which). The source material was whole blood.

CDR3 DNA: TGTGCCAGCAGAACAGGGGGCCACTCTGGGGCCAACGTCCTGACTTTC. As protein: CASRTGGHSGANVLTF. V and J are TRBV6-1 and TRBJ2-6, with 9 positions matching TRBD1. Trimming removed 6 bases from V and 0 bases from J; junction bases left unmatched: 3. Germline loops: CDR1 MNHNS, CDR2 SASEGT. The CDR3 sequence is 16 residues long.